This T cell receptor beta chain was captured in a study of PD-L1 blockade in urothelial cancer. The assay was immunoSEQ multiplex PCR, and TCRdb's table has in-frame clones only and misses some. The sample includes tens of thousands of clones, around three quarters of them seen just once. Germline V gene sequence: CDR1 MGHRA, CDR2 YSYEKL. This CDR3 contains 15 residues. V dropped 3 bases and J dropped 4; count of bases not matched to a gene: 7. Sequenced here: PBMCs, sampled around atezolizumab (anti-PD-L1) treatment. The rearrangement links TRBV4-1 to TRBJ1-1; TRBD1 matches at 8 bases. This sequence originates from a man in his 70s with urothelial cancer. The CDR3 DNA is TGCGCCAGCAGCCATACCGCTACAGGGGGCACTGAAGCTTTCTTT. Protein sequence: CASSHTATGGTEAFF.